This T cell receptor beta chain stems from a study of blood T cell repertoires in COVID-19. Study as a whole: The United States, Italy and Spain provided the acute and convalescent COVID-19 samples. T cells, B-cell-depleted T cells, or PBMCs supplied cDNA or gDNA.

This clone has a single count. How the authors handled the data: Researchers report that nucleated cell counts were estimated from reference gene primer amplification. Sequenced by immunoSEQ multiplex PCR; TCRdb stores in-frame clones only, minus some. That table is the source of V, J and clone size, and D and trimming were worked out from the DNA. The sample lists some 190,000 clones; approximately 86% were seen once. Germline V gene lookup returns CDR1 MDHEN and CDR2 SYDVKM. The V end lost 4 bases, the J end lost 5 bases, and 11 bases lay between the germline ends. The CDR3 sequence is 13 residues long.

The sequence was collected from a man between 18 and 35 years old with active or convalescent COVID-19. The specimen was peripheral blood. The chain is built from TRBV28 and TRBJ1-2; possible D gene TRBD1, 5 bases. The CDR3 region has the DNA TGTGCCAGCAGTTCTCAGGGAAGTTATGGCTACACCTTC. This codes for CASSSQGSYGYTF.